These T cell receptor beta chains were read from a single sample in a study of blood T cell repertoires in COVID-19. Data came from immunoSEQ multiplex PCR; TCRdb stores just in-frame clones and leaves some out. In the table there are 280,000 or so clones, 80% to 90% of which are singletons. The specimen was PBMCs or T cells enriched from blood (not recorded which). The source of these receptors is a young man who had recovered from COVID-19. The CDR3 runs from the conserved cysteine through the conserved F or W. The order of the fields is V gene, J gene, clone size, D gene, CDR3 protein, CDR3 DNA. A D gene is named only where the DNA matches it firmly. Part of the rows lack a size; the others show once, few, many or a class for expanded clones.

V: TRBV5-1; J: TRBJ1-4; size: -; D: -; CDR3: CASSGGGGEKLFF; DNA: TGCGCCAGCAGCGGCGGGGGTGGGGAAAAACTGTTTTTT
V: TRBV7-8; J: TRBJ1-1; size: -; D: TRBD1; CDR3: CASSLANRGQAFF; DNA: TGTGCCAGCAGCTTAGCTAACAGGGGGCAGGCTTTCTTT
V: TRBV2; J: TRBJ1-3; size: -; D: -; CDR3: CASSVTTGSGNTIYF; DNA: TGTGCCAGCAGTGTTACCACAGGCTCTGGAAACACCATATATTTT
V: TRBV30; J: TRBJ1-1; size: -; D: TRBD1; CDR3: CAWSVNRGVGAFF; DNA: TGTGCCTGGAGTGTAAACAGGGGGGTTGGAGCTTTCTTT
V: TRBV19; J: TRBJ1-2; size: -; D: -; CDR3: CASYRDYGYTF; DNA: TGTGCCAGCTACAGGGATTATGGCTACACCTTC
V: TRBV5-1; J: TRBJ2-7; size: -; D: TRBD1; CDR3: CASSWGDRAAYEQYF; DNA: TGCGCCAGCAGCTGGGGGGACAGGGCGGCCTACGAGCAGTACTTC
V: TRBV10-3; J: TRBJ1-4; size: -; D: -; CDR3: CAIWAGGRGKLFF; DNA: TGTGCCATATGGGCGGGAGGGAGAGGAAAACTGTTTTTT
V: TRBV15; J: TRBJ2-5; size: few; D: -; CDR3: CATSREWGKLATQYF; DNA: TGTGCCACCAGCAGAGAATGGGGCAAGCTGGCGACCCAGTACTTC
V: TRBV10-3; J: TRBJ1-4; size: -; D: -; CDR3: CAISESGGTNEKLFF; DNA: TGTGCCATCAGTGAGTCGGGGGGAACTAATGAAAAACTGTTTTTT
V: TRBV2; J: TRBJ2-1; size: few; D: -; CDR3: CASSERDNEQFF; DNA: TGTGCCAGCAGTGAGCGGGACAATGAGCAGTTCTTC